These 5 T cell receptor beta chains were sequenced from one sample in a study of blood T cell repertoires in COVID-19. Only in-frame clones appear in the TCRdb table, and some are missing; sequencing was by immunoSEQ multiplex PCR. Of under 13,000 clones in the sample, 70% to 90% were seen once. Sequenced sample: peripheral blood. The source of these receptors is a human donor in a cohort sampled during active COVID-19.

This chain connects TRBV29-1 to TRBJ2-7, with D perhaps TRBD1 (5 bases). V was pared by 4 bases and J by 0 bases, with 10 bases between. Looked up from germline, CDR1 is SQVTM and CDR2 is ANQGSEA. CDR3 length: 13 residues. The CDR3 region is CSVGGGPSYEQYF. The CDR3 DNA reads as TGCAGCGTTGGGGGCGGCCCCTCCTACGAGCAGTACTTC.

The V gene is TRBV9, the J gene TRBJ2-3; TRBD2 agrees at 8 bases. V shed 4 bases and J 2 bases; nucleotides not matched to a gene: 6. CDR3 length: 15 amino acids. Per germline, CDR1 SGDLS and CDR2 YYNGEE. The CDR3 bases are TGTGCCAGCAGCATGAGCGGGAGCGTCACAGATACGCAGTATTTT. Protein sequence: CASSMSGSVTDTQYF.

This chain connects TRBV19 to TRBJ1-1; D is unclear. The CDR3 runs 14 residues. Germline V gene sequence: CDR1 LNHDA, CDR2 SQIVND (reference sequence). V was trimmed by 6 bases and J by 2 bases, leaving 13 bases between them. CDR3 DNA: TGTGCCAGTAGCTACGGAGCCTTAAACACTGAAGCTTTCTTT. Encoded protein: CASSYGALNTEAFF.

The rearrangement uses TRBV6-2 or TRBV6-3 and TRBJ1-6; no firm D call. The CDR3 totals 13 residues. The germline CDR1 and CDR2 sequences are MNHEY and SVGEGT. V lost 6 bases, J lost 5 bases, and 8 bases lay in between. The CDR3 spells CASSHEDNSPLHF. Here the CDR3 DNA reads TGTGCCAGCAGCCACGAGGATAATTCACCCCTCCACTTT.

J is TRBJ2-7 and V is TRBV2; the D gene is possibly TRBD1 (6 bases). There are 14 residues in the CDR3. The V end was cut by 6 bases, the J end by 7 bases, with 19 bases between. Germline CDR1 SNHLY, CDR2 FYNNEI. The DNA of the CDR3 is TGTGCCAGCAGGGACGGGACATCCCTCCGGGAGCAGTACTTC. Amino acid sequence: CASRDGTSLREQYF.